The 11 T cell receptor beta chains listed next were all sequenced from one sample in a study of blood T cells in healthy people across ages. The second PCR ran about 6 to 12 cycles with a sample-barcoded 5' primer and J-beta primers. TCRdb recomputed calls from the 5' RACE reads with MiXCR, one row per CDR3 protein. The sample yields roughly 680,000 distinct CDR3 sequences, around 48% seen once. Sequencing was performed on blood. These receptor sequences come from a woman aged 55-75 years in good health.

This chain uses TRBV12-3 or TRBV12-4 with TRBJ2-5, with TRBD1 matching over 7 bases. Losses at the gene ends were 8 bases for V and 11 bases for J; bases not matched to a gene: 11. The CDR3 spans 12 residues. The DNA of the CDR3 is TGTGCCAGCCATCAAGGGGGCCATGAGCAGTACTTC. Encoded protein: CASHQGGHEQYF.

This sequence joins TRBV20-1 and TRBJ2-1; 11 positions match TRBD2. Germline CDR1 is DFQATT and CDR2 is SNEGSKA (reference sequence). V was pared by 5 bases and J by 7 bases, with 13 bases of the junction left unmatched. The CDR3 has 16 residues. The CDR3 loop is CSAPGLAGGRWNEQFF. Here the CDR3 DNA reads TGCAGTGCTCCAGGGCTAGCGGGAGGTCGTTGGAATGAGCAGTTCTTC.

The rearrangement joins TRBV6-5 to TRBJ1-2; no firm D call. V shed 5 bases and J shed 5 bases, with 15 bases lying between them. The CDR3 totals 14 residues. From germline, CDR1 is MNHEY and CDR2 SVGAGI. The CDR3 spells CASSPNGFDYGYTF. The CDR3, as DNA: TGTGCCAGCAGTCCTAATGGGTTTGATTATGGCTACACCTTC.

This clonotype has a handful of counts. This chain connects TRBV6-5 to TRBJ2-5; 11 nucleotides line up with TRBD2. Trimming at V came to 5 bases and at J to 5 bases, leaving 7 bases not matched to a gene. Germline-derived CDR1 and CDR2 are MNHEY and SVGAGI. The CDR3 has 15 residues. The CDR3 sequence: CASSILAGVFETQYF. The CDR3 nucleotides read TGTGCCAGCAGTATACTAGCGGGAGTTTTTGAGACCCAGTACTTC.

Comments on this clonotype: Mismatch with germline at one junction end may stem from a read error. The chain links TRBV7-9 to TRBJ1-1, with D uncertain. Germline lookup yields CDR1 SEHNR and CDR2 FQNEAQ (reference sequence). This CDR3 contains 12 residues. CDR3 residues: CAGRAPNTEAFF. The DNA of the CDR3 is TGTGCCGGCAGAGCACCGAACACTGAAGCTTTCTTT.

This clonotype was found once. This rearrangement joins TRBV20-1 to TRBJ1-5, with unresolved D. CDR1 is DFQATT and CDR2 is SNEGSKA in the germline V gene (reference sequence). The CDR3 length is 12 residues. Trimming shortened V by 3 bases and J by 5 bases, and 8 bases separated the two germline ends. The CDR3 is CSASLRDQPQHF. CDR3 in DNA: TGCAGTGCTAGCCTTAGAGATCAGCCCCAGCATTTT.

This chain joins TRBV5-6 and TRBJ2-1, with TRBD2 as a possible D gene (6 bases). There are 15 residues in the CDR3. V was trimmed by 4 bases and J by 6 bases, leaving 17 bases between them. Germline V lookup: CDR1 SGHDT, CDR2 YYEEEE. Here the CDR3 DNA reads TGTGCCAGCAGCCCCCTTGGGACTCGATCCAATGAGCAGTTCTTC. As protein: CASSPLGTRSNEQFF.

Written as DNA, the CDR3 is TGTGCCAGCAGCTCGATGTCAGGAGGAAACACCATATATTTT. Translation: CASSSMSGGNTIYF. The J gene is TRBJ1-3, the V gene TRBV7-2; D is undetermined. V lost 4 bases to trimming and J lost 4 bases, with 11 bases between them. Germline CDR1 is SGHTA and CDR2 is FQGNSA. This CDR3 comprises 14 residues.

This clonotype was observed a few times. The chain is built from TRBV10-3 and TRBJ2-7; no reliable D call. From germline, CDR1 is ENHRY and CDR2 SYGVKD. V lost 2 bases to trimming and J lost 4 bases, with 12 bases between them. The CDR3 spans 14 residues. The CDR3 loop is CAISEDSLGYEQYF. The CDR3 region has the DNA TGTGCCATCAGTGAGGACTCCCTAGGATACGAGCAGTACTTC.

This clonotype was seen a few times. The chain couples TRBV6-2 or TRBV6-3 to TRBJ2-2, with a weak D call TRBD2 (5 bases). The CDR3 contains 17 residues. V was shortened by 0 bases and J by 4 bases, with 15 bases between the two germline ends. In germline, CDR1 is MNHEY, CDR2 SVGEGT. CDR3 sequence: CASSYSPGGPSTGELFF. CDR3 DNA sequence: TGTGCCAGCAGTTACTCGCCCGGAGGTCCGAGCACCGGGGAGCTGTTTTTT.

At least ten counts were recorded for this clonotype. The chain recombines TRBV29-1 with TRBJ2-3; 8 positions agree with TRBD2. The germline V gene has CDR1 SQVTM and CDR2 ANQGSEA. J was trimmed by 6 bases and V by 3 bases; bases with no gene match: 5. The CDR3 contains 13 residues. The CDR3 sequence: CSVELAGSDTQYF. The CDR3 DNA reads TGCAGCGTTGAGTTAGCGGGATCGGATACGCAGTATTTT.